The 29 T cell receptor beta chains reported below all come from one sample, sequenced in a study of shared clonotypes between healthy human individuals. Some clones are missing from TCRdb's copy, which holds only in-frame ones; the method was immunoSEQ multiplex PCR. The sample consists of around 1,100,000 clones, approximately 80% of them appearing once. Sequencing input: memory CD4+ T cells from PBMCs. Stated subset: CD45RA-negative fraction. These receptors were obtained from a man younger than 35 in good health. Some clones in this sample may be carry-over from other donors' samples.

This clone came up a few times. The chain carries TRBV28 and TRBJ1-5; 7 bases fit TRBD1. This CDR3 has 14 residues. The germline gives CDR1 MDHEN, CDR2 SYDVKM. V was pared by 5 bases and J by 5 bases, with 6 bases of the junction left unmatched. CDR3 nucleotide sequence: TGTGCCAGCAGTCCAGGGGACAGTGATCAGCCCCAGCATTTT. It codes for CASSPGDSDQPQHF.

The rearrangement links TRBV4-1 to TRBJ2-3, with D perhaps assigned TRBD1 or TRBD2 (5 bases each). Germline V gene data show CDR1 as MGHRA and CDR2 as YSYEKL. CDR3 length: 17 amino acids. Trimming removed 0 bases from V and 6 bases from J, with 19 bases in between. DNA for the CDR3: TGCGCCAGCAGCCAAGAGGGGACCCCAACACCCTTTGATACGCAGTATTTT. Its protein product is CASSQEGTPTPFDTQYF.

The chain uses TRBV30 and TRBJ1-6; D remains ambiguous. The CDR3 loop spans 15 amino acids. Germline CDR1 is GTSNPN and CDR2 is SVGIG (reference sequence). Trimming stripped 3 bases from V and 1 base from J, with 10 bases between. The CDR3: CAWRGSGSYNSPLHF. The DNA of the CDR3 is TGTGCCTGGAGGGGGAGCGGATCCTATAATTCACCCCTCCACTTT.

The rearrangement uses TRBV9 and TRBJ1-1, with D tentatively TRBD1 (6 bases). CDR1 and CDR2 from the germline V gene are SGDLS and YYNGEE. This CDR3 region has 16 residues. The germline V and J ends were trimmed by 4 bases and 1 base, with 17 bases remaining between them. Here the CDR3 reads CASSPRVGGGNTEAFF. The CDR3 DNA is TGTGCCAGCAGCCCCCGGGTGGGGGGCGGGAACACTGAAGCTTTCTTT.

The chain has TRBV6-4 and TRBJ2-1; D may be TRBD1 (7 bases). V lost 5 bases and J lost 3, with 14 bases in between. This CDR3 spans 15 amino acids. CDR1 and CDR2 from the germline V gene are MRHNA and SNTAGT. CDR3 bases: TGTGCCAGCAGTTCCAGGGGGGATAGCTACAATGAGCAGTTCTTC. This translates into CASSSRGDSYNEQFF.

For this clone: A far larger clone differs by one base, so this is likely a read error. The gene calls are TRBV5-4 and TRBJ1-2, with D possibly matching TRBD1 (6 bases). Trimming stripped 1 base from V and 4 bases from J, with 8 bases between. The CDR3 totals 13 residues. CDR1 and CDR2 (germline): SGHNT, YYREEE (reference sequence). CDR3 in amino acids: CASSLTGSYGYTF. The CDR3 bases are TGTGCCAGCAGCTTGACAGGGAGCTATGGCTACACCTTC.

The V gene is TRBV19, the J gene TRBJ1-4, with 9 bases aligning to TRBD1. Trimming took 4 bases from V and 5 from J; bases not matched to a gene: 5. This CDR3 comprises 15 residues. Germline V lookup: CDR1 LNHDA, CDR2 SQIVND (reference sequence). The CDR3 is CASSSYGTGNEKLFF. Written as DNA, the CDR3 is TGTGCCAGTAGTAGTTACGGGACAGGGAATGAAAAACTGTTTTTT.

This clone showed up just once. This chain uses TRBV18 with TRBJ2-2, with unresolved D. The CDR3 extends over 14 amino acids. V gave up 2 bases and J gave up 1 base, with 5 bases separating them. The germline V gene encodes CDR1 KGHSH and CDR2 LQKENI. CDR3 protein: CASSPIENTGELFF. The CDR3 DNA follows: TGTGCCAGCTCACCAATCGAGAACACCGGGGAGCTGTTTTTT.

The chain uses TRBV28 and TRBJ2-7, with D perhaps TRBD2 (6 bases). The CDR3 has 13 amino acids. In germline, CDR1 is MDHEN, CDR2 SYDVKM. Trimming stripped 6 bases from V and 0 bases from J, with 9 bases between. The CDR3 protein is CASRGGPSYEQYF. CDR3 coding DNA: TGTGCCAGCAGGGGGGGACCCTCCTACGAGCAGTACTTC.

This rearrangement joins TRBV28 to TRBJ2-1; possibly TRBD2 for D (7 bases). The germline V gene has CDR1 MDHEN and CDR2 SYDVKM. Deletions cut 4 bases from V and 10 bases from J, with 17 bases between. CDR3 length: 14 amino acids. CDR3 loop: CASSSQGGGREQFF. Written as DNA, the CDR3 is TGTGCCAGCAGTTCGCAGGGCGGGGGCAGGGAGCAGTTCTTC.

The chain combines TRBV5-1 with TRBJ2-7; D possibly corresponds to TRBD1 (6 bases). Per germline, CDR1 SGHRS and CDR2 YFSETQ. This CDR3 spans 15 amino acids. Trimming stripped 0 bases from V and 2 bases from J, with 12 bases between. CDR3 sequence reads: CASSLVGQSAYEQYF. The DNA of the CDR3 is TGCGCCAGCAGCTTGGTTGGACAGAGCGCCTACGAGCAGTACTTC.

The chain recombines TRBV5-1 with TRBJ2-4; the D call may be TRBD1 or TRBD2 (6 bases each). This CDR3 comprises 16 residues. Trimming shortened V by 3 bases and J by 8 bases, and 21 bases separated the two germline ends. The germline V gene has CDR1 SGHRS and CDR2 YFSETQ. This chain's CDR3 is CASSWGAGSVDDIQYF. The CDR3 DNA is TGCGCCAGCAGCTGGGGGGCAGGTAGTGTTGATGACATTCAGTACTTC.

DNA of the CDR3: TGTGCCAGTAGTTTGGGACGTCCGAGGTGGGAGCTGTTTTTT. It yields the protein CASSLGRPRWELFF. V and J are TRBV19 and TRBJ2-2, with D perhaps matching TRBD1 or TRBD2 (5 bases each). Trimming cost V 5 bases and J 9 bases, with 16 bases left between them. Germline V lookup: CDR1 LNHDA, CDR2 SQIVND (reference sequence). The CDR3 spans 14 residues. Supplemented by reference TRBV19 and TRBJ2-2, the full variable domain reads DGGITQSPKYLFRKEGQNVTLSCEQNLNHDAMYWYRQDPGQGLRLIYYSQIVNDFQKGDIAEGYSVSREKKESFPLTVTSAQKNPTAFYLCASSLGRPRWELFFGEGSRLTVL.

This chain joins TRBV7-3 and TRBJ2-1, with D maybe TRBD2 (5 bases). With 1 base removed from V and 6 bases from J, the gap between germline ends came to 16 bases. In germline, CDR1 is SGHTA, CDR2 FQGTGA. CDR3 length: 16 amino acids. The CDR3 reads CASSLNSVALGNEQFF. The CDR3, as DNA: TGTGCCAGCAGCTTAAATTCGGTAGCGTTAGGCAATGAGCAGTTCTTC.

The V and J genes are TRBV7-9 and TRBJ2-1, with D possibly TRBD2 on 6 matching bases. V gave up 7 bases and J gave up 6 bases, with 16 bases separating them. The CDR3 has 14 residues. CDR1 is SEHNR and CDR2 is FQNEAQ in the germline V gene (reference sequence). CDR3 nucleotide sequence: TGTGCCAGCACCTCCCGGGGGTTAGCCAATGAGCAGTTCTTC. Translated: CASTSRGLANEQFF.

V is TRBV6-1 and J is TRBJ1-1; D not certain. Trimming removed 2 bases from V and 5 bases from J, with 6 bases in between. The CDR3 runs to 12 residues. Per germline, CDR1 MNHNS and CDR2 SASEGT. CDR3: CASSELSTEAFF. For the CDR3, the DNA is TGTGCCAGCAGTGAACTCTCTACTGAAGCTTTCTTT.

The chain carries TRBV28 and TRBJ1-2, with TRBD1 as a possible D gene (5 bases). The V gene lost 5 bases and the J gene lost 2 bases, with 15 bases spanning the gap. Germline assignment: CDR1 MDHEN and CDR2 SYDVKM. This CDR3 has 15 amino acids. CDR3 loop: CASSPSGDLNYGYTF. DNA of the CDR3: TGTGCCAGCAGTCCCTCCGGGGACCTGAACTATGGCTACACCTTC.

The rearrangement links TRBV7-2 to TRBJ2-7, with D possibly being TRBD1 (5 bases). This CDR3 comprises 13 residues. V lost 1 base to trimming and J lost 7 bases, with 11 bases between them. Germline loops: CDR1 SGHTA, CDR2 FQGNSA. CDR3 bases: TGTGCCAGCAGCTTAGGCTTGGGGCTTGAGCAGTACTTC. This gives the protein CASSLGLGLEQYF.

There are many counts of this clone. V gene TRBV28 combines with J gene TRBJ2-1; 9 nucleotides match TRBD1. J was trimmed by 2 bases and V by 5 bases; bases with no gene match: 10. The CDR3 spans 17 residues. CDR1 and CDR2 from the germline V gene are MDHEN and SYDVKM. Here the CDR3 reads CASSPQPGQGTYNEQFF. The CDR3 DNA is TGTGCCAGCAGTCCTCAACCCGGACAGGGGACCTACAATGAGCAGTTCTTC.

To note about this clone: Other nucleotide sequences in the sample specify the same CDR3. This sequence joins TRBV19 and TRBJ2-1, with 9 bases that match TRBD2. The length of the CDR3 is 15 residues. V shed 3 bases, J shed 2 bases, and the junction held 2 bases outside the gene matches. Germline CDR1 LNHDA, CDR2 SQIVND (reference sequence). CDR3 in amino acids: CASSIRLAAYNEQFF. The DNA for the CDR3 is TGTGCCAGTAGTATTCGACTAGCGGCCTACAATGAGCAGTTCTTC.

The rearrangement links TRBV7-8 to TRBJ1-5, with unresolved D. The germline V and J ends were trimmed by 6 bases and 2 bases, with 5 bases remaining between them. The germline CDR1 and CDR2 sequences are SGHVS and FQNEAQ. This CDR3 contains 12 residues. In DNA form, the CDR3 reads TGTGCCAGCAGGGTTGGCAATCAGCCCCAGCATTTT. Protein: CASRVGNQPQHF.

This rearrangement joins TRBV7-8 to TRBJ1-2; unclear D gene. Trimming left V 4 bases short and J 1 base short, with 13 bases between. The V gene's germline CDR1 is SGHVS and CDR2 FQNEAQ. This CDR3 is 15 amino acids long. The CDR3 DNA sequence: TGTGCCAGCAGCTCAAAGAGGGAGCGTAACTATGGCTACACCTTC. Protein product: CASSSKRERNYGYTF.

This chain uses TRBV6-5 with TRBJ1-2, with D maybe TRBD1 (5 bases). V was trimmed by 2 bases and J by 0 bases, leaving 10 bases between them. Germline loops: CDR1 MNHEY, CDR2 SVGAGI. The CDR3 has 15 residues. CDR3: CASSYGGAPNYGYTF. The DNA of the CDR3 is TGTGCCAGCAGTTACGGAGGGGCCCCTAACTATGGCTACACCTTC.

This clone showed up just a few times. The CDR3 bases are TGCAGCGTTCAGGGCTTTAACACTGAAGCTTTCTTT. Translating gives CSVQGFNTEAFF. V and J are TRBV29-1 and TRBJ1-1, with a tentative D call TRBD1 (5 bases). CDR1 and CDR2 (germline): SQVTM, ANQGSEA. The germline V and J ends were trimmed by 5 bases and 2 bases, with 9 bases remaining between them. The CDR3 sequence is 12 residues long.

DNA of the CDR3: TGCGCCAGCAGCCGGGAGGGACAGGGGGCGCGAAAGCAGTTCTTC. Its translation is CASSREGQGARKQFF. This rearrangement joins TRBV4-1 to TRBJ2-7; 12 nucleotides align to TRBD1. The DNA end favors TRBJ2-1, so the J call may be wrong. Germline CDR1 is MGHRA and CDR2 is YSYEKL. The CDR3 is 15 amino acids.

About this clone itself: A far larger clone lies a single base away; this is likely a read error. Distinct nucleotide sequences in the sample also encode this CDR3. CDR3 DNA: TGTGCCAGCAGTTTAGTTCCAGAGGCCTACAATGAGCAGTTCTTC. It specifies CASSLVPEAYNEQFF. The chain carries TRBV7-8 and TRBJ2-1; D remains ambiguous. The CDR3 runs 15 residues. Per the germline V gene, CDR1 is SGHVS and CDR2 is FQNEAQ.

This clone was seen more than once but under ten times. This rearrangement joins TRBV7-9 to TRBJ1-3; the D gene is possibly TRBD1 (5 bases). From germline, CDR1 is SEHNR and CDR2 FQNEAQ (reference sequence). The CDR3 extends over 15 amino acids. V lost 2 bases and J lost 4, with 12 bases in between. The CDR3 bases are TGTGCCAGCAGCTTACAGGCAGGGAGAGGAAACACCATATATTTT. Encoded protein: CASSLQAGRGNTIYF. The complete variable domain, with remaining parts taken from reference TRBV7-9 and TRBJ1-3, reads DTGVSQNPRHKITKRGQNVTFRCDPISEHNRLYWYRQTLGQGPEFLTYFQNEAQLEKSRLLSDRFSAERPKGSFSTLEIQRTEQGDSAMYLCASSLQAGRGNTIYFGEGSWLTVV.

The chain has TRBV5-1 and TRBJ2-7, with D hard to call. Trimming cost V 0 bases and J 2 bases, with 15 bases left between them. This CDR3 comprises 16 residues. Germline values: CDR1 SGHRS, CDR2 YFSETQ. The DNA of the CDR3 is TGCGCCAGCAGCTTGGGCGGCGGCAGTTCTACCTACGAGCAGTACTTC. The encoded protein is CASSLGGGSSTYEQYF.

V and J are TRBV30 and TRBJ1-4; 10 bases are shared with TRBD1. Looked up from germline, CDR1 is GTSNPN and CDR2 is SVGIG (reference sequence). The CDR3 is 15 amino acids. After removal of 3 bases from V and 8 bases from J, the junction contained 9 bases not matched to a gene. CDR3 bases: TGTGCCTGGAGCGACGGGGACAGGGGTAGCGAAAAACTGTTTTTT. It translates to CAWSDGDRGSEKLFF.